Shown below are 24 T cell receptor beta chains from a single sample sequenced in a study of graft-versus-host responses after intestinal transplantation (dated by TCRdb to the early 2020s). The method was the immunoSEQ multiplex PCR assay. In its TCRdb copy, this immuneACCESS table keeps in-frame sequences only and misses some clones. Where compared with another copy, unresolved V genes explain less than half of these, and the others have no known cause. The sample contains tens of thousands of clones, just under 95% of them found a single time. 6.5% to 7% of the sample is taken by the ten largest. This sample comprised bone marrow, obtained roughly 110 weeks after intestinal transplantation. Every receptor here comes from a human patient who received an intestinal transplant, so some T cells may come from the graft donor.

This sequence joins TRBV15 and TRBJ2-1; 10 bases are a match to TRBD1. Germline CDR1 and CDR2: LNHNV and YYDKDF (reference sequence). The CDR3 loop spans 14 amino acids. After removal of 0 bases from V and 15 bases from J, the junction contained 8 bases not matched to a gene. The chain's CDR3 is CATSRDRLGQGLFF. CDR3 DNA: TGTGCCACCAGCAGAGATCGACTGGGACAGGGGTTGTTCTTC.

The chain couples TRBV19 to TRBJ1-1; D might be TRBD1 (5 bases). The CDR3 runs to 16 residues. Germline loops: CDR1 LNHDA, CDR2 SQIVND (reference sequence). Trimming cost V 3 bases and J 1 base, with 15 bases left between them. CDR3 sequence (DNA): TGTGCCAGTAGTATCGGGGCCTTTGAGTGGAACACTGAAGCTTTCTTT. Translation: CASSIGAFEWNTEAFF. The full variable domain, its missing parts supplied by reference TRBV19 and TRBJ1-1, is DGGITQSPKYLFRKEGQNVTLSCEQNLNHDAMYWYRQDPGQGLRLIYYSQIVNDFQKGDIAEGYSVSREKKESFPLTVTSAQKNPTAFYLCASSIGAFEWNTEAFFGQGTRLTVV.

The chain is built from TRBV4-1 and TRBJ1-3; D gene ambiguous. Germline assignment: CDR1 MGHRA and CDR2 YSYEKL. V was shortened by 2 bases and J by 8 bases, with 19 bases between the two germline ends. The CDR3 extends over 16 amino acids. CDR3 coding DNA: TGCGCCAGCAGCCAATCCATGAGGTCCCAAACGCACACCATATATTTT. Translated, it gives CASSQSMRSQTHTIYF.

The V call is TRBV6-5, the J call TRBJ1-1, with a tentative D call TRBD1 (5 bases). The V gene lost 6 bases and the J gene lost 4 bases, with 12 bases spanning the gap. The length of the CDR3 is 13 residues. Germline V lookup: CDR1 MNHEY, CDR2 SVGAGI. CDR3: CASSMGRSTEAFF. CDR3 in DNA: TGTGCCAGCAGCATGGGGCGATCCACTGAAGCTTTCTTT.

The chain links TRBV25-1 to TRBJ2-7; no firm D call. In germline, CDR1 is MGHDK, CDR2 SYGVNS. This CDR3 region has 11 residues. V was shortened by 6 bases and J by 3 bases, with 6 bases between the two germline ends. In nucleotides, the CDR3 is TGTGCCAGCAGGGGCGACTACGAGCAGTACTTC. Its protein is CASRGDYEQYF.

The chain is built from TRBV7-9 and TRBJ2-7; D unresolved. Germline values: CDR1 SEHNR, CDR2 FQNEAQ (reference sequence). The CDR3 spans 14 residues. The V end was cut by 3 bases, the J end by 2 bases, with 11 bases between. The CDR3 reads CASSFSYGTYEQYF. CDR3 DNA sequence: TGTGCCAGCAGCTTTTCCTACGGAACCTACGAGCAGTACTTC.

V usage is TRBV9 and J usage is TRBJ2-1; TRBD1 aligns across 8 bases. Trimming removed 3 bases from V and 5 bases from J; junction bases left unmatched: 7. This CDR3 comprises 15 residues. From germline, CDR1 is SGDLS and CDR2 YYNGEE. CDR3 loop: CASSGWDRKHNEQFF. CDR3 coding DNA: TGTGCCAGCAGCGGATGGGACAGGAAACACAATGAGCAGTTCTTC.

The V gene is TRBV5-1, the J gene TRBJ1-4, with D perhaps matching TRBD1 (6 bases). Trimming removed 3 bases from V and 7 bases from J, with 13 bases in between. Germline V gene sequence: CDR1 SGHRS, CDR2 YFSETQ. The CDR3 has 14 residues. The CDR3 DNA sequence: TGCGCCAGCAGCTCTGCGGGGGGCATTGAAAAACTGTTTTTT. This gives the protein CASSSAGGIEKLFF.

This clone was counted a single time. The rearrangement uses TRBV6-5 and TRBJ1-2; 8 bases are shared with TRBD1. The length of the CDR3 is 15 residues. Looked up from germline, CDR1 is MNHEY and CDR2 is SVGAGI. V lost 1 base and J lost 6; bases outside the gene matches: 7. CDR3 residues: CASSYFGQGLNGYTF. The CDR3 nucleotides are TGTGCCAGCAGTTACTTCGGACAGGGCCTTAATGGCTACACCTTC.

The chain uses TRBV15 and TRBJ1-3; 8 bases align to TRBD1. CDR1 LNHNV and CDR2 YYDKDF come from the germline V gene (reference sequence). The CDR3 extends over 15 amino acids. J lost 6 bases, V lost 0 bases, and 4 bases had no gene match. CDR3 region: CATSRDPRGQNTIYF. Written as DNA, the CDR3 is TGTGCCACCAGCAGAGATCCCAGGGGGCAAAACACCATATATTTT.

The chain uses TRBV18 and TRBJ2-3, with 12 bases that match TRBD2. The V segment lost 8 bases and the J segment 5 bases; nucleotides outside the gene matches: 5. The CDR3 covers 14 residues. The germline CDR1 and CDR2 sequences are KGHSH and LQKENI. CDR3 in amino acids: CASVPGLAGDTQYF. The CDR3 DNA reads TGTGCCAGCGTACCGGGACTAGCGGGAGATACGCAGTATTTT.

The V call is TRBV5-1, the J call TRBJ2-1, with D unclear. The CDR3 consists of 15 residues. Germline loops: CDR1 SGHRS, CDR2 YFSETQ. V was pared by 1 base and J by 4 bases, with 12 bases between. The CDR3 region has the DNA TGCGCCAGCAGCTTGCCCTCGGAGAGGTACAATGAGCAGTTCTTC. Encoded protein: CASSLPSERYNEQFF.

The chain's CDR3 is CASSGGGSGANVLTF. The CDR3 nucleotides read TGTGCCAGCAGCGGAGGGGGGTCTGGGGCCAACGTCCTGACTTTC. V and J are TRBV9 and TRBJ2-6, with D possibly called TRBD1 or TRBD2 (6 bases each). CDR3 length: 15 residues. The V gene's germline CDR1 is SGDLS and CDR2 YYNGEE. Trimming took off 3 bases at V and 1 base at J, with 8 bases between the two ends.

This rearrangement joins TRBV7-9 to TRBJ1-1; 12 bases agree with TRBD1. Per the germline V gene, CDR1 is SEHNR and CDR2 is FQNEAQ (reference sequence). The CDR3 spans 14 residues. V was pared by 4 bases and J by 10 bases, with 7 bases of the junction left unmatched. In nucleotides, the CDR3 is TGTGCCAGCAGCTCGCCCGGGACAGGGGGCGCAGCTTTCTTT. Translating gives CASSSPGTGGAAFF.

The gene calls are TRBV6-5 and TRBJ2-4; no definite D call. The CDR3 contains 13 residues. Germline V gene lookup returns CDR1 MNHEY and CDR2 SVGAGI. V lost 9 bases to trimming and J lost 6 bases, with 15 bases between them. DNA for the CDR3: TGTGCCAGAAGCACTCGCGACGGAAACATTCAGTACTTC. Translating it yields CARSTRDGNIQYF.

V gene TRBV27 combines with J gene TRBJ2-3; 12 nucleotides line up with TRBD2. The CDR3 has 17 amino acids. The germline V gene has CDR1 MNHEY and CDR2 SMNVEV (reference sequence). The V gene end was trimmed by 0 bases and the J gene end by 6 bases; junction bases not matched to a gene: 7. The CDR3 reads CASSLSLAGGLTDTQYF. CDR3 in DNA: TGTGCCAGCAGTTTATCGCTAGCGGGGGGGCTCACGGATACGCAGTATTTT.

The gene calls are TRBV9 and TRBJ2-7; D might be TRBD2 (5 bases). Germline lookup yields CDR1 SGDLS and CDR2 YYNGEE. V was cut by 3 bases and J by 6 bases, with 7 bases left in between. CDR3 length equals 11 residues. The chain's CDR3 is CASSAGSEQYF. The CDR3 coding sequence is TGTGCCAGCAGCGCGGGGTCCGAGCAGTACTTC.

This clone was detected once. V gene TRBV27 combines with J gene TRBJ1-2, with a tentative D call TRBD1 (6 bases). CDR3 length: 19 amino acids. V shed 2 bases and J shed 4 bases, with 26 bases lying between them. Germline V gives CDR1 MNHEY, CDR2 SMNVEV (reference sequence). CDR3: CASSLEPPVAGVAVYGYTF. In nucleotides, the CDR3 is TGTGCCAGCAGTTTAGAGCCCCCGGTTGCAGGGGTGGCCGTCTATGGCTACACCTTC.

The rearrangement uses TRBV7-2 and TRBJ2-5; TRBD2 aligns across 8 bases. Germline values: CDR1 SGHTA, CDR2 FQGNSA. Losses at the gene ends were 3 bases for V and 2 bases for J; bases not matched to a gene: 2. The CDR3 runs 14 residues. The CDR3 region is CASSFSGGQETQYF. CDR3 nucleotides: TGTGCCAGCAGCTTTTCGGGGGGGCAAGAGACCCAGTACTTC. Full variable domain (rest looked up from reference TRBV7-2 and TRBJ2-5): GAGVSQSPSNKVTEKGKDVELRCDPISGHTALYWYRQSLGQGLEFLIYFQGNSAPDKSGLPSDRFSAERTGGSVSTLTIQRTQQEDSAVYLCASSFSGGQETQYFGPGTRLLVL.

This clone came up once. The V call is TRBV6-4, the J call TRBJ2-1, with 8 bases aligning to TRBD1. Germline V gives CDR1 MRHNA, CDR2 SNTAGT. The CDR3 has 13 amino acids. The V gene end was trimmed by 4 bases and the J gene end by 9 bases; junction bases not matched to a gene: 5. DNA of the CDR3: TGTGCCAGCAGTGTCAGACAGGGGACTGAGCAGTTCTTC. As protein: CASSVRQGTEQFF.

The chain uses TRBV4-1 and TRBJ1-5; no reliable D call. The CDR3 consists of 14 residues. Germline CDR1 reads MGHRA; CDR2 reads YSYEKL. Between the trimmed V and J ends, which lost 1 base and 3 bases, there was a span of 7 bases. The DNA of the CDR3 is TGCGCCAGCAGCCAAGTTCAAAACAATCAGCCCCAGCATTTT. Translating it yields CASSQVQNNQPQHF.

The chain carries TRBV6-5 and TRBJ2-7; TRBD2 agrees at 13 bases. Germline CDR1 MNHEY, CDR2 SVGAGI. V was pared by 0 bases and J by 6 bases, with 5 bases of the junction left unmatched. There are 16 residues in the CDR3. In DNA, the CDR3 is TGTGCCAGCAGTTACTCTGCGACTAGCGGGAGGAGCGAGCAGTACTTC. This encodes CASSYSATSGRSEQYF.

The chain links TRBV7-9 to TRBJ1-5; tentative D call: TRBD1 (5 bases). The CDR3 sequence is 14 residues long. The germline V gene has CDR1 SEHNR and CDR2 FQNEAQ (reference sequence). V was pared by 5 bases and J by 4 bases, with 12 bases between. The CDR3 coding sequence is TGTGCCAGCAGCCCCCGAGGGGATAATCAGCCCCAGCATTTT. It is translated as CASSPRGDNQPQHF.

V usage is TRBV29-1 and J usage is TRBJ2-1; perhaps TRBD2 as D (5 bases). Germline CDR1 is SQVTM and CDR2 is ANQGSEA. V lost 4 bases to trimming and J lost 1 base, with 11 bases between them. This CDR3 is 14 amino acids long. The CDR3 DNA is TGCAGCGTTGGAAGCGGATTTTCCTACAATGAGCAGTTCTTC. Translated: CSVGSGFSYNEQFF.